This T cell receptor beta chain was sequenced in a study of T-cell memory formation after mild COVID-19. On the study more broadly: Largely, TCR clusters stayed within a single donor.

MiXCR, run by TCRdb on the 5' RACE reads, gives a single entry per CDR3 protein. The sample comprises around 320,000 distinct CDR3 sequences, approximately 19% of which are singletons, and roughly 21% rests with the top ten. This clonotype was detected only a few times. This TCR was sampled from a young man who had mild COVID-19 (a few samples of this study predate the infection). Cell type and time point are not known. Material for sequencing was PBMCs or a T cell subset sorted from them (not recorded which).

CDR3 protein: CASSPPGLYGYTF. Written as DNA, the CDR3 is TGTGCCAGCAGTCCACCGGGACTTTATGGCTACACCTTC. This chain connects TRBV28 to TRBJ1-2; possibly TRBD1 for D (5 bases). The CDR3 contains 13 residues. The V gene lost 5 bases and the J gene lost 5 bases, with 12 bases spanning the gap. CDR1 is MDHEN and CDR2 is SYDVKM in the germline V gene.